The present TCR beta chain was sequenced within a study of Ad26.COV2.S vaccination and SARS-CoV-2 variants. Overall study findings and caveats: Breadth of non-spike TCRs did not differ between vaccinees and placebo recipients.

Data came from immunoSEQ multiplex PCR; TCRdb stores just in-frame clones and leaves some out. The table shows about 330,000 clones, with around 90% occurring only once. Treatment defined: around 19 received Ad26.COV2.S at low or high dose, single or two shots; about 5 received placebo; per-sample allocation not given. It was on day 63 after the first vaccine or placebo injection that samples were taken. The CDR3 contains 15 residues. Germline V gene sequence: CDR1 SGHRS, CDR2 YFSETQ. V was cut by 4 bases and J by 5 bases, with 18 bases left in between. As for this clone: Its specificity is unknown.

The sequenced sample was peripheral blood, obtained in a trial of Ad26.COV2.S vaccine versus placebo. V usage is TRBV5-1 and J usage is TRBJ2-5; the D is unclear. This clonotype was obtained from a person aged 18-65 years who received the Ad26.COV2.S COVID-19 vaccine or a placebo. CDR3 amino acids: CASSPRPPSSETQYF. As DNA, the CDR3 is TGCGCCAGCAGCCCGAGACCTCCTAGTTCTGAGACCCAGTACTTC.